The source of this TCR beta chain is a study of T cells in Graves' hyperthyroidism and ophthalmopathy. Trimming cost V 5 bases and J 2 bases; bases outside gene matches: 8. This CDR3 has 16 amino acids. CDR1 and CDR2 from the germline V gene are MDHEN and SYDVKM. The TCR beta CDR3 regions underwent amplification using RNA transcripts as the source. Researchers ran a first-round RT-PCR on the TCR CDR3 using the HTBI primer set. A single record per CDR3 protein comes from TCRdb applying MiXCR to the multiplex PCR reads. The profile shows 300,000 to 450,000 distinct CDR3 sequences, 25% of them singletons. This clonotype was counted between two and nine times.

The sequenced material came from blood. This clonotype was sampled from a man aged 50-60 years with Graves' hyperthyroidism. The J gene is TRBJ1-3, the V gene TRBV28; 8 bases are shared with TRBD1. CDR3 DNA sequence: TGTGCCAGCAGTACTGGACAGGGCCCTCCTGGAAACACCATATATTTT. It yields the protein CASSTGQGPPGNTIYF.